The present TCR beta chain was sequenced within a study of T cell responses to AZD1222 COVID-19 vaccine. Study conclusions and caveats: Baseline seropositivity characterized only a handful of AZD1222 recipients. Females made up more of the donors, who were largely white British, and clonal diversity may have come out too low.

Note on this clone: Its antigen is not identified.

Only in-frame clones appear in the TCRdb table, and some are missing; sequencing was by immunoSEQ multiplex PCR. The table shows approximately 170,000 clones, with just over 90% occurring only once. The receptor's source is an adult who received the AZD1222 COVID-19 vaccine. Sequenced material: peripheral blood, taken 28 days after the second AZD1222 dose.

CDR3 loop: CSVVGTGRGYTF. Here the CDR3 DNA reads TGCAGCGTTGTGGGGACAGGGAGGGGCTACACCTTC. The V gene is TRBV29-1, the J gene TRBJ1-2; 9 nucleotides agree with TRBD1. This CDR3 spans 12 amino acids. The germline V gene encodes CDR1 SQVTM and CDR2 ANQGSEA. V gave up 4 bases and J gave up 8 bases; unmatched junction bases: 5.